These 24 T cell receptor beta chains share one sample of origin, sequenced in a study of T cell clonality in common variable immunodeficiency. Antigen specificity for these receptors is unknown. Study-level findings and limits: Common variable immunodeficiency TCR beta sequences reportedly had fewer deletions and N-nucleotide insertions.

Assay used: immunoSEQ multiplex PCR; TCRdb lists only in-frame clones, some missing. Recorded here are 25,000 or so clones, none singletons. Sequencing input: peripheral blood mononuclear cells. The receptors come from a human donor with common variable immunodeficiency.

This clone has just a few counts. The CDR3 is CASKRPGGSDTEAFF. Partial CDR3 DNA: TGTGCCAGTAAAAGACCGGGTGGATCGGACACTGAA. This chain connects TRBV6-2 or TRBV6-3 to TRBJ1-1; D gene uncertain. The DNA ends 3 residues before the CDR3 does, and the rest of the CDR3 is filled in from the germline J gene. The V and J ends lost 9 bases and 3 bases respectively, with 20 bases between them. The CDR3 is 15 residues long. Germline CDR1 is MNHEY and CDR2 is SVGEGT.

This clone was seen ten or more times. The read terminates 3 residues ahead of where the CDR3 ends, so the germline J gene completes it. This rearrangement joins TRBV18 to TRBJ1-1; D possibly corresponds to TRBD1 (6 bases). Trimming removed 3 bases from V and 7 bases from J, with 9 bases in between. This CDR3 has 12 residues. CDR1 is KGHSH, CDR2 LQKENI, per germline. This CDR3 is CASSPRTVEAFF. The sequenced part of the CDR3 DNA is TGTGCCAGCTCACCCCGGACAGTTGAA.

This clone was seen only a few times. CDR3 DNA (partial): TGTGCCTGGAGTTTGGACAGAAACTTCTATGGC. Its protein is CAWSLDRNFYG. The CDR3 as a whole reads CAWSLDRNFYGYTF. The chain recombines TRBV30 with TRBJ1-2; tentatively, D is TRBD1 (6 bases). Read sequence stops 3 residues before the CDR3 end, and the germline J gene provides the missing end. V was cut by 2 bases and J by 4 bases, with 14 bases left in between. Germline values: CDR1 GTSNPN, CDR2 SVGIG (reference sequence). CDR3 length equals 14 residues.

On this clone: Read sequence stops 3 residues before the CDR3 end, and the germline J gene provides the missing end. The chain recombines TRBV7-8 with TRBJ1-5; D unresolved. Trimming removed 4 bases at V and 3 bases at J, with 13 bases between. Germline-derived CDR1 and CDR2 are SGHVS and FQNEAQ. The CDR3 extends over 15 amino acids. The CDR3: CASSSMIGVNQPQHF. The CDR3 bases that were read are TGTGCCAGCAGCTCAATGATCGGGGTCAATCAGCCC.

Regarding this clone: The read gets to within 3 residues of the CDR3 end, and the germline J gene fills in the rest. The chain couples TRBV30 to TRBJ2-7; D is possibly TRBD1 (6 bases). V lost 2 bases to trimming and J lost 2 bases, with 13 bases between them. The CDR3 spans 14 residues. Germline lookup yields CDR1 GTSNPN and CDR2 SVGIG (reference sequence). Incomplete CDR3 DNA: TGTGCCTGGAGTCCCCAGGGGTATACCTACGAG. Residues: CAWSPQGYTYE. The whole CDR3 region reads CAWSPQGYTYEQYF.

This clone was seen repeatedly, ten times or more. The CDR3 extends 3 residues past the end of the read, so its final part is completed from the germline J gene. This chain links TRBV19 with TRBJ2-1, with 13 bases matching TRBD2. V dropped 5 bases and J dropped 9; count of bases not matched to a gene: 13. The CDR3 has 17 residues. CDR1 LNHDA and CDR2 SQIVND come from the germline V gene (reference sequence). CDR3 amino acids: CASSSGTSGVGVGEQFF. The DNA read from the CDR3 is TGTGCCAGTAGTTCCGGGACTAGCGGGGTTGGTGTAGGTGAG.

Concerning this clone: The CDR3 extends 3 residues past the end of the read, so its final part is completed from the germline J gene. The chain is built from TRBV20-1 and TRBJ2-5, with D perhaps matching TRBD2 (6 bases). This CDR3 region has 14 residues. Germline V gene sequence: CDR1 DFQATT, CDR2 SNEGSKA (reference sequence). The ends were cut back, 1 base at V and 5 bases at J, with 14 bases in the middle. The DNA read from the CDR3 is TGCAGTGCTAGAGGGGGGGAGGCCCGGGAGACC. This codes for CSARGGEARET. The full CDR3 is CSARGGEARETQYF.

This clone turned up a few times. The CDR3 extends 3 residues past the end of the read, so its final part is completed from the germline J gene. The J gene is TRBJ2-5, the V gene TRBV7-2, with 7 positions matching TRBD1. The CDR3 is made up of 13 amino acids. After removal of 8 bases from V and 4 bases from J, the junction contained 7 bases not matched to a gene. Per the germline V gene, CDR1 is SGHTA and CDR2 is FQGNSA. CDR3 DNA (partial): TGTGCCAGCCGCAAGACAGGGACAGAGACC. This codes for CASRKTGTET. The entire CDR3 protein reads CASRKTGTETQYF.

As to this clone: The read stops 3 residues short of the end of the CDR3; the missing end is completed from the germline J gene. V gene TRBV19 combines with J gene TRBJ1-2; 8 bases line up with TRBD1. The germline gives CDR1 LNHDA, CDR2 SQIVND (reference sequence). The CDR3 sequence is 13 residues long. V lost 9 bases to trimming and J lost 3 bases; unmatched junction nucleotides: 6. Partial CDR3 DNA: TGTGCCAGCAGGACAGGGTTAGACTATGGC. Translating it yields CASRTGLDYG. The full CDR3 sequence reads CASRTGLDYGYTF.

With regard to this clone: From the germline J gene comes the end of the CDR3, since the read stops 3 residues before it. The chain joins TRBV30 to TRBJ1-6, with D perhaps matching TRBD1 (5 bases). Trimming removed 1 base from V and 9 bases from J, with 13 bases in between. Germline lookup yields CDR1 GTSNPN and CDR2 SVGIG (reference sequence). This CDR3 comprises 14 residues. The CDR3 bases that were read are TGTGCCTGGAGTGGGGGACTTTACGTTTCACCC. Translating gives CAWSGGLYVSP. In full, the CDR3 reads CAWSGGLYVSPLHF.

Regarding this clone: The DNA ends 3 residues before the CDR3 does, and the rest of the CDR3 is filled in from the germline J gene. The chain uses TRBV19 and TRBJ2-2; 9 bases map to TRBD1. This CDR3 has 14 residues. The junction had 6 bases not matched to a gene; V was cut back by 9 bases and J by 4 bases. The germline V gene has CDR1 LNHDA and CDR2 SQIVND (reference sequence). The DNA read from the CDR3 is TGTGCCAGCCGGACAGGGGTTCGCACCGGGGAG. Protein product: CASRTGVRTGE. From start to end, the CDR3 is CASRTGVRTGELFF.

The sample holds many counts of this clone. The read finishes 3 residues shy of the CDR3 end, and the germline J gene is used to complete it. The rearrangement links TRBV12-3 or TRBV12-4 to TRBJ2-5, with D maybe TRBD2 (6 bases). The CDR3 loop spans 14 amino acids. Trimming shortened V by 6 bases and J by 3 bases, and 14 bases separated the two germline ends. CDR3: CASSPGLVEETQYF. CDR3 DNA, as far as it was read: TGTGCCAGCAGCCCGGGACTCGTTGAAGAGACC.

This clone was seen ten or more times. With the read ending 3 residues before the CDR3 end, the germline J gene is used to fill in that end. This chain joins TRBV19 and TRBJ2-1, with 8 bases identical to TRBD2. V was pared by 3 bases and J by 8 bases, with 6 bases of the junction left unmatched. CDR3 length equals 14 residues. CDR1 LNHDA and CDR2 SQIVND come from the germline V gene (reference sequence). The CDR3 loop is CASSIRTSSDEQFF. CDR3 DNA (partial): TGTGCCAGTAGTATTCGGACTAGCAGCGATGAG.

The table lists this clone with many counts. The sequenced CDR3 bases are TGTGCCAGCAGCTTAATGGGGGGAGAGACC. Translation gives CASSLMGGET. The CDR3 as a whole reads CASSLMGGETQYF. The J gene is TRBJ2-5, the V gene TRBV7-2, with D possibly TRBD2 on 6 matching bases. The observed sequence ends 3 residues before the CDR3 terminus, with the missing tail filled in from the germline J gene. CDR1 is SGHTA, CDR2 FQGNSA, per germline. This CDR3 contains 13 residues. With 2 bases removed from V and 4 bases from J, the gap between germline ends came to 8 bases.

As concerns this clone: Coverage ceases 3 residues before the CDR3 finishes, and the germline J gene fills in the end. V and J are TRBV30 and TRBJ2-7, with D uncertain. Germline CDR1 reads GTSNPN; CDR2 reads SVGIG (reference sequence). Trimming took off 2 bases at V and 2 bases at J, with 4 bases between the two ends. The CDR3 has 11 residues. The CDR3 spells CAWSYAYEQYF. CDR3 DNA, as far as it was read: TGTGCCTGGAGTTATGCCTACGAG.

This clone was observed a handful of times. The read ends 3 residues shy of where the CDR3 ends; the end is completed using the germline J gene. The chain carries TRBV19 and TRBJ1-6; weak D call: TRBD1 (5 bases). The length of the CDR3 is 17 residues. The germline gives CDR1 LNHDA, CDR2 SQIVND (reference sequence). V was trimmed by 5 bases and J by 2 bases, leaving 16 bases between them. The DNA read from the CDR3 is TGTGCCAGTAGTGCCCGGACGGGGGGTGCCTATAATTCACCC. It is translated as CASSARTGGAYNSP. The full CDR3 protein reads CASSARTGGAYNSPLHF.

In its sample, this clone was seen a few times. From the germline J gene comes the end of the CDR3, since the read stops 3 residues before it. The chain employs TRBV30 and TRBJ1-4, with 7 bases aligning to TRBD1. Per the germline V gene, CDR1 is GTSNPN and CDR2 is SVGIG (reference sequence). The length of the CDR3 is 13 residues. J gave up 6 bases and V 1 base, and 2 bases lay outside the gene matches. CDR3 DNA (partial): TGTGCCTGGAGTGGGCAGGGGGATGAAAAA. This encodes CAWSGQGDEK. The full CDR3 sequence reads CAWSGQGDEKLFF.

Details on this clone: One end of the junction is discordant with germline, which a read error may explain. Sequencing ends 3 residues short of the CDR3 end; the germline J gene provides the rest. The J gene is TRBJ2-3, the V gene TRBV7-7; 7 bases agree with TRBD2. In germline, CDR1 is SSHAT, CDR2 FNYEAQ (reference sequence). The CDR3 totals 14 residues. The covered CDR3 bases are TGTGCTAGCAGCCCGGGACTAAACACAGATACG. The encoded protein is CASSPGLNTDT. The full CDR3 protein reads CASSPGLNTDTQYF.

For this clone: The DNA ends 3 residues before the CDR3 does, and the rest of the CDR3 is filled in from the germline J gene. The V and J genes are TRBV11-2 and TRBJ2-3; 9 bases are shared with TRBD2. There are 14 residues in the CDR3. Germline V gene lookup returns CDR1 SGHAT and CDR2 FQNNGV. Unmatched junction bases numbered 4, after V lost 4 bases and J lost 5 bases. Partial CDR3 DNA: TGTGCCAGCAGCTGGAGCGGGAGGAAAGATACG. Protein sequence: CASSWSGRKDT. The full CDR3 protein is CASSWSGRKDTQYF.

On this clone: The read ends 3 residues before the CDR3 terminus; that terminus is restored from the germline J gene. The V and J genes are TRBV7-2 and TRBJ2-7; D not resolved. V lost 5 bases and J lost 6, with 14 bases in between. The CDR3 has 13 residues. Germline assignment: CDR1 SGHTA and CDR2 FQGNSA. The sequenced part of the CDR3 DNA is TGTGCCAGCAGCCCCGATCTAGTTCGCGAG. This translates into CASSPDLVRE. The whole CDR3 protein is CASSPDLVREQYF.

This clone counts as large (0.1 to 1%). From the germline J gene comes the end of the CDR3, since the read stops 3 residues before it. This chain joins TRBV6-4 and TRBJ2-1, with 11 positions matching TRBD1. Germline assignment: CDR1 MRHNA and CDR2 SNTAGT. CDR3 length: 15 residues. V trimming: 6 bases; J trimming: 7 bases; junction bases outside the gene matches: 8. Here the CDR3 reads CASSRGQGARNEQFF. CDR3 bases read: TGTGCCAGCAGCCGAGGACAGGGGGCAAGGAATGAG.

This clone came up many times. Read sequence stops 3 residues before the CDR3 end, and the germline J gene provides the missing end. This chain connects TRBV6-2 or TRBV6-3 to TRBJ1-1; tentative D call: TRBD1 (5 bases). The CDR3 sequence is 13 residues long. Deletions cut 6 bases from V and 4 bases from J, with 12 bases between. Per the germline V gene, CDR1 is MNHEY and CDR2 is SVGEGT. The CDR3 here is CASSPGGGTEAFF. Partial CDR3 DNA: TGTGCCAGCAGCCCCGGGGGTGGCACTGAA.

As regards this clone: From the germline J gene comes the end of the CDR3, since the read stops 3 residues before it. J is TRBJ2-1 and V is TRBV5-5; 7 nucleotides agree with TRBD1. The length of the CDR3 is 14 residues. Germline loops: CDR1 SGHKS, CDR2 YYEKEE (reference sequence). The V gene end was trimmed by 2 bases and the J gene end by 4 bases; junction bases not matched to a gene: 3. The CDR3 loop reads CASSFRDSYNEQFF. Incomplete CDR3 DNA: TGTGCCAGCAGCTTCCGGGACAGTTACAATGAG.

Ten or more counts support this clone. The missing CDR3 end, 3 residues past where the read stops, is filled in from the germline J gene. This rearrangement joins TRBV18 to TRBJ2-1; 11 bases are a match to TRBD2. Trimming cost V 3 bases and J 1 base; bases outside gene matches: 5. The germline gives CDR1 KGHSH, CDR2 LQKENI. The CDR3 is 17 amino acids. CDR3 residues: CASSPTSGGPSYNEQFF. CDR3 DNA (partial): TGTGCCAGCTCACCTACTAGCGGGGGTCCTTCCTACAATGAG.